This entry lists 21 T cell receptor beta chains sequenced from one sample in a study of Ad26.COV2.S vaccination and SARS-CoV-2 variants. The treatment is: around 19 received Ad26.COV2.S at low or high dose, single or two shots; 5 received placebo; per-sample allocation not given. Samples came from day 63 after the first vaccine or placebo injection. Clones were read by immunoSEQ multiplex PCR, and TCRdb kept only the in-frame ones, dropping some. Among 300,000 to 400,000 clones, approximately 86% were seen once, and the ten largest hold about 10%. The material sequenced was peripheral blood, taken in a trial of Ad26.COV2.S vaccine versus placebo. The receptors originated from a person between 18 and 65 years old who received the Ad26.COV2.S COVID-19 vaccine or a placebo.

The rearrangement joins TRBV4-2 to TRBJ2-3; no reliable D call. CDR3 size: 16 residues. Germline V CDR1 and CDR2: LGHNA, YNFKEQ. The V and J ends lost 0 bases and 0 bases respectively, with 10 bases between them. CDR3 in DNA: TGTGCCAGCAGCCAAGATCCGAATCCAAGCACAGATACGCAGTATTTT. The encoded protein is CASSQDPNPSTDTQYF.

J is TRBJ1-6 and V is TRBV27; D is unresolved. The germline CDR1 and CDR2 sequences are MNHEY and SMNVEV (reference sequence). With 2 bases removed from V and 4 bases from J, the gap between germline ends came to 24 bases. The CDR3 is 20 amino acids. The CDR3 spells CASSLGWQDAFGRYNSPLHF. CDR3 nucleotides: TGTGCCAGCAGTTTAGGGTGGCAGGATGCTTTTGGGCGATATAATTCACCCCTCCACTTT.

This chain joins TRBV20-1 and TRBJ2-7; 8 bases are a match to TRBD2. Germline V gives CDR1 DFQATT, CDR2 SNEGSKA (reference sequence). CDR3 length: 16 residues. The trim removed 3 bases at V and 4 bases at J, leaving 14 bases unmatched. This CDR3 is CSASYVLSGMAYEQYF. The CDR3 DNA sequence: TGCAGTGCTAGTTATGTACTTAGCGGGATGGCTTACGAGCAGTACTTC.

This chain joins TRBV12-1 and TRBJ2-7. TRBV12-1 corresponds to a pseudogene. The CDR3 extends over 14 amino acids. CDR3 DNA: TGTGCCAGCAGCCTGGGACCAGCCTGGGACGAGCAGTACTTC. It codes for CASSLGPAWDEQYF.

The chain has TRBV28 and TRBJ1-2, with D possibly matching TRBD1 (5 bases). This CDR3 has 12 residues. CDR1 MDHEN and CDR2 SYDVKM come from the germline V gene. Trimming removed 3 bases from V and 8 bases from J, with 10 bases in between. The CDR3 region has the DNA TGTGCCAGCAGTTTTGAGGGGAGCGGCTACACCTTC. Protein: CASSFEGSGYTF.

The chain combines TRBV2 with TRBJ2-1; no clear D. V lost 6 bases and J 2 bases, leaving 8 bases between the germline ends. This CDR3 is built from 13 residues. CDR1 is SNHLY and CDR2 is FYNNEI in the germline V gene. DNA for the CDR3: TGTGCCAGCAGCCCTAGTACCTACAATGAGCAGTTCTTC. This gives the protein CASSPSTYNEQFF.

The chain has TRBV19 and TRBJ1-4; no clear D gene. The CDR3 is 14 residues long. CDR1 and CDR2 (germline): LNHDA, SQIVND (reference sequence). Deletions cut 3 bases from V and 10 bases from J, with 15 bases between. The CDR3 spells CASSIRLDAGKLFF. As DNA, the CDR3 is TGTGCCAGTAGTATTAGACTCGACGCGGGAAAACTGTTTTTT.

The genes are TRBV28 and TRBJ2-1; D possibly corresponds to TRBD1 (6 bases). Per germline, CDR1 MDHEN and CDR2 SYDVKM. V was shortened by 3 bases and J by 4 bases, with 13 bases between the two germline ends. The CDR3 is 15 amino acids. As DNA, the CDR3 is TGTGCCAGCAGTTTCCGGACAGATATTTACAATGAGCAGTTCTTC. Protein sequence: CASSFRTDIYNEQFF.

J is TRBJ2-5 and V is TRBV2; D perhaps matches TRBD1 (5 bases). V was cut by 3 bases and J by 4 bases, with 18 bases left in between. The length of the CDR3 is 16 residues. CDR1 SNHLY and CDR2 FYNNEI come from the germline V gene. CDR3 nucleotide sequence: TGTGCCAGCAGTGAGGGGTTTGGCAGGGTACCAGAGACCCAGTACTTC. This gives the protein CASSEGFGRVPETQYF.

V is TRBV5-1 and J is TRBJ1-3; weak D call: TRBD1 (5 bases). CDR1 and CDR2 from the germline V gene are SGHRS and YFSETQ. There are 16 residues in the CDR3. Trimming stripped 6 bases from V and 0 bases from J, with 16 bases between. CDR3 DNA: TGCGCCAGCACCCCCGGGTACGGGGCCTCTGGAAACACCATATATTTT. It yields the protein CASTPGYGASGNTIYF. Supplemented by reference TRBV5-1 and TRBJ1-3, the full variable domain reads KAGVTQTPRYLIKTRGQQVTLSCSPISGHRSVSWYQQTPGQGLQFLFEYFSETQRNKGNFPGRFSGRQFSNSRSEMNVSTLELGDSALYLCASTPGYGASGNTIYFGEGSWLTVV.

The V call is TRBV5-1, the J call TRBJ2-7, with 10 bases fitting TRBD2. The J segment lost 6 bases and the V segment lost 4 bases, leaving 13 bases of the junction unmatched. Germline values: CDR1 SGHRS, CDR2 YFSETQ. This CDR3 spans 16 amino acids. The CDR3 region has the DNA TGCGCCAGCAGCCCAGGTAACAGCGGGGGGGCTAGCGAGCAGTACTTC. It translates to CASSPGNSGGASEQYF.

The rearrangement links TRBV19 to TRBJ1-5; no reliable D call. V was clipped by 0 bases and J by 0 bases, with 9 bases between them. From germline, CDR1 is LNHDA and CDR2 SQIVND (reference sequence). The CDR3 is made up of 16 amino acids. Written as DNA, the CDR3 is TGTGCCAGTAGTATAGATCGGGTCCTTAGCAATCAGCCCCAGCATTTT. This translates into CASSIDRVLSNQPQHF.

This clone occurred once. The gene calls are TRBV18 and TRBJ2-5; D perhaps matches TRBD2 (6 bases). The V end lost 0 bases, the J end lost 4 bases, and 9 bases lay between the germline ends. CDR3 length: 14 amino acids. Germline CDR1 and CDR2: KGHSH and LQKENI. Here the CDR3 reads CASSPPSSGETQYF. In DNA form, the CDR3 reads TGTGCCAGCTCACCACCGAGTAGCGGAGAGACCCAGTACTTC.

This clone was seen only once. The chain employs TRBV7-9 and TRBJ2-7; TRBD1 agrees at 7 bases. This CDR3 is 15 amino acids long. V lost 4 bases, J lost 2 bases, and 8 bases stayed unmatched. Per the germline V gene, CDR1 is SEHNR and CDR2 is FQNEAQ (reference sequence). In DNA, the CDR3 is TGTGCCAGCAGCTCCCGGGACAGCGTTCCCTACGAGCAGTACTTC. This gives the protein CASSSRDSVPYEQYF.

The rearrangement uses TRBV18 and TRBJ2-5, with D possibly TRBD1 on 5 matching bases. CDR1 KGHSH and CDR2 LQKENI come from the germline V gene. Trimming pared 3 bases from V and 4 bases from J, leaving 12 bases between. There are 14 residues in the CDR3. For the CDR3, the DNA is TGTGCCAGCTCACCCGTAGGGGTAGGAGAGACCCAGTACTTC. It yields the protein CASSPVGVGETQYF.

The chain combines TRBV6-5 with TRBJ2-6; 7 nucleotides line up with TRBD1. Germline loops: CDR1 MNHEY, CDR2 SVGAGI. The CDR3 consists of 15 residues. V lost 6 bases to trimming and J lost 4 bases; unmatched junction nucleotides: 6. As DNA, the CDR3 is TGTGCCAGCAGCACGACAGGGTTCGGGGCCAACGTCCTGACTTTC. Amino acid sequence: CASSTTGFGANVLTF.

The genes are TRBV19 and TRBJ2-1, with 11 positions matching TRBD2. The CDR3 has 16 residues. Germline lookup yields CDR1 LNHDA and CDR2 SQIVND (reference sequence). Trimming took 5 bases from V and 0 from J; bases not matched to a gene: 3. The CDR3 region is CASSSTSGGSYNEQFF. The CDR3 DNA is TGTGCCAGTAGTTCAACTAGCGGGGGCTCCTACAATGAGCAGTTCTTC. Looking up the rest from reference TRBV19 and TRBJ2-1 gives the full variable domain: DGGITQSPKYLFRKEGQNVTLSCEQNLNHDAMYWYRQDPGQGLRLIYYSQIVNDFQKGDIAEGYSVSREKKESFPLTVTSAQKNPTAFYLCASSSTSGGSYNEQFFGPGTRLTVL.

The CDR3 spells CASSPYSGTEAFF. CDR3 nucleotides: TGTGCCAGCTCACCATACAGCGGCACTGAAGCTTTCTTT. The chain uses TRBV18 and TRBJ1-1; D remains unclear. This CDR3 has 13 residues. The germline V gene encodes CDR1 KGHSH and CDR2 LQKENI. V lost 2 bases to trimming and J lost 4 bases, with 8 bases between them. Filled out from reference TRBV18 and TRBJ1-1, the complete variable domain reads NAGVMQNPRHLVRRRGQEARLRCSPMKGHSHVYWYRQLPEEGLKFMVYLQKENIIDESGMPKERFSAEFPKEGPSILRIQQVVRGDSAAYFCASSPYSGTEAFFGQGTRLTVV.

The rearrangement links TRBV27 to TRBJ2-3; 12 bases line up with TRBD2. Germline V gene sequence: CDR1 MNHEY, CDR2 SMNVEV (reference sequence). Unmatched junction bases numbered 14, after V lost 4 bases and J lost 6 bases. The CDR3 consists of 18 residues. CDR3 amino acids: CASSSRLAGGIRGDTQYF. The CDR3 DNA follows: TGTGCCAGCAGTTCCAGGCTAGCGGGAGGGATCAGGGGTGATACGCAGTATTTT.

J is TRBJ2-7 and V is TRBV10-3, with 9 bases lining up with TRBD2. This CDR3 comprises 13 residues. The J segment lost 9 bases and the V segment lost 7 bases, leaving 10 bases of the junction unmatched. Germline V CDR1 and CDR2: ENHRY, SYGVKD. The CDR3: CAITSSGAGGQYF. The CDR3 DNA is TGTGCCATCACCTCTAGCGGGGCTGGGGGGCAGTACTTC.

This clone was detected a few times. At one end, the junction sequence differs from germline, possibly due to a read error. This chain joins TRBV5-1 and TRBJ1-2; D remains unclear. CDR3 size: 12 residues. CDR1 is SGHRS, CDR2 YFSETQ, per germline. DNA for the CDR3: TGCGCCAGCAGATTGGGCAGCGGTGGCTACACCTTC. Translated: CASRLGSGGYTF.